Listed below are T cell receptor beta chains from one sample, sequenced in a study of T-cell reconstitution after alpha-beta-depleted transplantation in children. One entry per CDR3 protein results from TCRdb running MiXCR on the PCR reads. Of around 420,000 distinct CDR3 sequences listed, under 20% are singletons. Sequencing was performed on PBMCs, mostly from graft donor cells, taken 360 days after TCRalphabeta/CD19-depleted stem cell transplant. Receptor source: a boy under two years old who had a stem cell transplant for Wiskott-Aldrich syndrome, so the T cells may come from the graft donor. Each CDR3 is given with its conserved first and last residue. D genes are given only for firm matches. Clone size is given for some rows only: seen once, a few or many times, or a class if the clone is expanded.

j_call: TRBJ2-7
d_call: -
clone_size: many
v_call: TRBV10-2
cdr3_aa: CASSEGGTAYEQYF
cdr3_nt: TGCGCCAGCAGTGAGGGAGGGACAGCCTACGAGCAGTACTTC

j_call: TRBJ2-1
d_call: -
clone_size: -
v_call: TRBV29-1
cdr3_aa: CSVNPGDTGAIEQFF
cdr3_nt: TGCAGCGTTAACCCTGGGGACACCGGGGCTATTGAGCAGTTCTTC

j_call: TRBJ1-6
d_call: -
clone_size: few
v_call: TRBV6-5
cdr3_aa: CASSPSGTINSPLHF
cdr3_nt: TGTGCCAGCAGCCCTTCCGGGACAATTAATTCACCCCTCCACTTT

j_call: TRBJ2-1
d_call: TRBD2
clone_size: few
v_call: TRBV4-3
cdr3_aa: CASSSREGPYNEQFF
cdr3_nt: TGCGCCAGCAGCTCGCGGGAGGGCCCCTACAATGAGCAGTTCTTC

j_call: TRBJ2-2
d_call: -
clone_size: -
v_call: TRBV3-1
cdr3_aa: CACSLGLGSGRNTGELFF
cdr3_nt: TGTGCCTGCAGTTTAGGGCTTGGGTCGGGCAGGAACACCGGGGAGCTGTTTTTT

j_call: TRBJ2-3
d_call: -
clone_size: few
v_call: TRBV11-1
cdr3_aa: CASSLRVRREKGTDTQYF
cdr3_nt: TGTGCCAGCAGCTTAAGGGTCAGGCGGGAAAAGGGCACAGATACGCAGTATTTT

j_call: TRBJ2-2
d_call: TRBD1
clone_size: few
v_call: TRBV5-1
cdr3_aa: CASSLAGGMAGELFF
cdr3_nt: TGCGCCAGCAGCTTGGCAGGGGGCATGGCCGGGGAGCTGTTTTTT

j_call: TRBJ2-3
d_call: -
clone_size: -
v_call: TRBV11-1
cdr3_aa: CASSRTPPHGLVTDTQYF
cdr3_nt: TGTGCCAGCAGCCGTACCCCTCCACATGGCCTCGTCACAGATACGCAGTATTTT

j_call: TRBJ2-5
d_call: -
clone_size: -
v_call: TRBV20-1
cdr3_aa: CSARLAGLRGQETQYF
cdr3_nt: TGCAGTGCTAGATTGGCAGGGTTACGGGGACAAGAGACCCAGTACTTC

j_call: TRBJ2-1
d_call: TRBD2
clone_size: -
v_call: TRBV5-1
cdr3_aa: CASFLADYNEQFF
cdr3_nt: TGCGCCAGCTTTCTAGCGGATTACAATGAGCAGTTCTTC

j_call: TRBJ2-1
d_call: TRBD2
clone_size: few
v_call: TRBV24-1
cdr3_aa: CATSDLPGRVYGEQFF
cdr3_nt: TGTGCCACCAGTGATTTGCCGGGGAGGGTATACGGGGAGCAGTTCTTC

j_call: TRBJ2-7
d_call: -
clone_size: -
v_call: TRBV4-1
cdr3_aa: CASTRRSQRVYEQYF
cdr3_nt: TGCGCCAGCACCCGTAGATCACAGAGGGTCTACGAGCAGTACTTC

j_call: TRBJ2-1
d_call: -
clone_size: -
v_call: TRBV20-1
cdr3_aa: CSARATRDNSYNEQFF
cdr3_nt: TGCAGTGCTAGAGCCACCCGGGACAACTCCTACAATGAGCAGTTCTTC

j_call: TRBJ2-7
d_call: -
clone_size: -
v_call: TRBV5-1
cdr3_aa: CASSLVGTPASEQYF
cdr3_nt: TGCGCCAGCAGCTTGGTAGGTACTCCTGCCTCTGAGCAGTACTTC

j_call: TRBJ2-1
d_call: TRBD2
clone_size: few
v_call: TRBV11-2
cdr3_aa: CASSLVLGGLAGEPDLFGQFF
cdr3_nt: TGTGCCAGCAGCTTAGTGTTAGGGGGACTAGCGGGAGAGCCCGACCTTTTTGGGCAGTTCTTC

j_call: TRBJ2-3
d_call: TRBD2
clone_size: few
v_call: TRBV20-1
cdr3_aa: CSARALAGGPTDTQYF
cdr3_nt: TGCAGTGCTAGAGCACTAGCGGGGGGGCCCACAGATACGCAGTATTTT

j_call: TRBJ2-3
d_call: -
clone_size: once
v_call: TRBV19
cdr3_aa: CASSMVRVRGDTQYF
cdr3_nt: TGTGCCAGTAGTATGGTCAGGGTAAGAGGAGATACGCAGTATTTT

j_call: TRBJ2-1
d_call: -
clone_size: few
v_call: TRBV5-1
cdr3_aa: CASNVLKSVDGYNEQFF
cdr3_nt: TGCGCCAGCAACGTGCTTAAGTCGGTTGACGGGTACAATGAGCAGTTCTTC

j_call: TRBJ2-1
d_call: -
clone_size: -
v_call: TRBV29-1
cdr3_aa: CSVAFGQLGGDEQFF
cdr3_nt: TGCAGCGTTGCTTTCGGACAATTGGGGGGCGATGAGCAGTTCTTC

j_call: TRBJ2-3
d_call: -
clone_size: -
v_call: TRBV12-3/TRBV12-4
cdr3_aa: CASSLAFSTDTQYF
cdr3_nt: TGTGCCAGCAGTTTAGCTTTTAGCACAGATACGCAGTATTTT

j_call: TRBJ2-3
d_call: TRBD2
clone_size: -
v_call: TRBV5-1
cdr3_aa: CASSWGLPDTDTQYF
cdr3_nt: TGCGCCAGCAGCTGGGGACTACCGGACACAGATACGCAGTATTTT

j_call: TRBJ2-1
d_call: -
clone_size: -
v_call: TRBV20-1
cdr3_aa: CSARPTGPGRPYNEQFF
cdr3_nt: TGCAGTGCTAGGCCAACAGGGCCCGGGAGGCCCTACAATGAGCAGTTCTTC

j_call: TRBJ1-6
d_call: TRBD1
clone_size: -
v_call: TRBV6-1
cdr3_aa: CASSWTGLDSPLHF
cdr3_nt: TGTGCCAGCAGCTGGACAGGGCTGGATTCACCCCTCCACTTT

j_call: TRBJ1-6
d_call: -
clone_size: -
v_call: TRBV20-1
cdr3_aa: CSAAATFLSPLHF
cdr3_nt: TGCAGTGCCGCGGCGACGTTTCTTTCACCCCTCCACTTT

j_call: TRBJ2-7
d_call: TRBD1
clone_size: -
v_call: TRBV4-3
cdr3_aa: CASSPDRGRHQYF
cdr3_nt: TGCGCCAGCAGCCCGGACAGGGGCCGTCATCAGTACTTC

j_call: TRBJ2-1
d_call: -
clone_size: -
v_call: TRBV12-3/TRBV12-4
cdr3_aa: CASSFKGDLRRGQFF
cdr3_nt: TGTGCCAGCAGTTTTAAAGGGGACCTAAGAAGGGGGCAGTTCTTC

j_call: TRBJ2-1
d_call: -
clone_size: many
v_call: TRBV15
cdr3_aa: CATSREQSYNEQFF
cdr3_nt: TGTGCCACCAGCAGAGAACAGTCCTACAATGAGCAGTTCTTC

j_call: TRBJ2-4
d_call: -
clone_size: -
v_call: TRBV27
cdr3_aa: CASRAGTWDIQYF
cdr3_nt: TGTGCCAGCAGGGCCGGGACTTGGGACATTCAGTACTTC